Shown below are 18 T cell receptor beta chains from a single sample sequenced in a study of molecular identifiers for immune sequencing clone quantification. TCRdb analysed the PCR reads with MiXCR anew, one entry per CDR3 protein. The repertoire holds 550,000 to 750,000 distinct CDR3 sequences, with about 20% as singletons. The sequenced material came from naive CD8+ T cells from blood, with Jurkat cell RNA spiked in. The subset: FACS-sorted CD8+CD4-CCR7+CD45RA+ naive T cells. Receptor source: a human donor in good health. Some libraries in this study had Jurkat cell RNA spiked in.

Regarding this clonotype: Mismatch with germline at one junction end may stem from a read error. The chain links TRBV27 to TRBJ2-3; D is unclear. Per the germline V gene, CDR1 is MNHEY and CDR2 is SMNVEV (reference sequence). The CDR3 extends over 14 amino acids. The chain's CDR3 is CACSLSDVLDTQYF. The CDR3 region has the DNA TGTGCCTGCAGTTTATCCGATGTTTTGGATACGCAGTATTTT.

The rearrangement joins TRBV27 to TRBJ2-3, with 9 bases that match TRBD1. This CDR3 is 19 amino acids long. Per germline, CDR1 MNHEY and CDR2 SMNVEV (reference sequence). The J segment lost 2 bases and the V segment lost 3 bases, leaving 15 bases of the junction unmatched. CDR3 DNA: TGTGCCAGCAGTTTCTGGGGGACAGGGCACCCAGAGAACACAGATACGCAGTATTTT. This encodes CASSFWGTGHPENTDTQYF.

Many counts were recorded for this clonotype. The chain is built from TRBV29-1 and TRBJ2-3; perhaps D is TRBD1 or TRBD2 (5 bases each). The CDR3 sequence is 15 residues long. The germline V and J ends were trimmed by 1 base and 0 bases, with 11 bases remaining between them. Germline CDR1 SQVTM, CDR2 ANQGSEA. Here the CDR3 reads CSVEGGISSTDTQYF. The CDR3 nucleotides are TGCAGCGTTGAAGGGGGGATATCTAGCACAGATACGCAGTATTTT.

V and J are TRBV21-1 and TRBJ1-4; the table's D call of TRBD1 was not tested on the DNA. TRBV21-1 is noted as a pseudogene. The CDR3 contains 14 residues. This chain's CDR3 is CASSIQGAKEKLFF. DNA of the CDR3: TGTGCCAGCAGCATACAGGGGGCGAAGGAAAAACTGTTTTTT.

This clonotype was seen many times. The gene calls are TRBV19 and TRBJ2-3; 8 bases match TRBD1. The trim removed 6 bases at V and 2 bases at J, leaving 10 bases unmatched. Germline CDR1 and CDR2: LNHDA and SQIVND (reference sequence). The CDR3 has 16 amino acids. CDR3 nucleotides: TGTGCCAGTAGATCTACCGGGACAGGACCCACAGATACGCAGTATTTT. Its translation is CASRSTGTGPTDTQYF.

This clonotype was detected many times. The chain recombines TRBV13 with TRBJ2-7; 8 nucleotides line up with TRBD1. V was pared by 5 bases and J by 3 bases, with 6 bases of the junction left unmatched. The CDR3 runs to 14 residues. Germline values: CDR1 PRHDT, CDR2 FYEKMQ (reference sequence). CDR3 DNA sequence: TGTGCCAGCAGCCCGGACAGGGTGCTCTACGAGCAGTACTTC. Translation gives CASSPDRVLYEQYF.

This clonotype came up many times. The rearrangement links TRBV5-1 to TRBJ2-7; D unresolved. Germline V CDR1 and CDR2: SGHRS, YFSETQ. CDR3 length equals 14 residues. V dropped 8 bases and J dropped 1 base, with 16 bases sitting between them. Here the CDR3 reads CARPKGGPSYEQYF. The CDR3 nucleotides are TGCGCCAGGCCTAAAGGTGGGCCGTCCTACGAGCAGTACTTC.

This clonotype was recorded at least ten times. The V and J genes are TRBV6-2 or TRBV6-3 and TRBJ2-7; TRBD1 matches at 8 bases. Trimming cost V 2 bases and J 0 bases; bases outside gene matches: 6. This CDR3 is 16 amino acids long. The germline CDR1 and CDR2 sequences are MNHEY and SVGEGT. The CDR3 protein is CASSYPDRGFSYEQYF. Written as DNA, the CDR3 is TGTGCCAGCAGTTACCCAGACAGGGGCTTCTCCTACGAGCAGTACTTC.

This clonotype appeared a few times. This chain connects TRBV6-5 to TRBJ1-1, with D possibly matching TRBD1 (5 bases). The CDR3 runs to 14 residues. V was shortened by 2 bases and J by 3 bases, with 10 bases between the two germline ends. Germline CDR1 MNHEY, CDR2 SVGAGI. This chain's CDR3 is CASSYMGGDTEAFF. CDR3 nucleotide sequence: TGTGCCAGCAGTTACATGGGGGGGGACACTGAAGCTTTCTTT.

This clonotype has just a few counts. The chain carries TRBV27 and TRBJ2-4; 10 bases are a match to TRBD2. Germline values: CDR1 MNHEY, CDR2 SMNVEV (reference sequence). The CDR3 is made up of 16 amino acids. V trimming: 3 bases; J trimming: 5 bases; junction bases outside the gene matches: 7. The CDR3 nucleotides read TGTGCCAGCAGTTTGATAGCGGGAGGCCCGGAAAACATTCAGTACTTC. Translating gives CASSLIAGGPENIQYF.

V and J are TRBV6-5 and TRBJ2-6; the match to TRBD1 covers 7 bases. V shed 6 bases and J 0 bases; nucleotides not matched to a gene: 8. This CDR3 has 17 amino acids. CDR1 MNHEY and CDR2 SVGAGI come from the germline V gene. The CDR3 is CASRWGTVHSGANVLTF. CDR3 bases: TGTGCCAGCAGGTGGGGGACAGTACACTCTGGGGCCAACGTCCTGACTTTC.

This clonotype has at least ten counts. The rearrangement uses TRBV6-2 or TRBV6-3 and TRBJ1-1, with D hard to call. V was shortened by 3 bases and J by 1 base, with 9 bases between the two germline ends. There are 14 residues in the CDR3. CDR1 is MNHEY, CDR2 SVGEGT, per germline. The CDR3 spells CASSYQTGNTEAFF. DNA of the CDR3: TGTGCCAGCAGTTATCAGACGGGGAACACTGAAGCTTTCTTT.

Worth noting for this clonotype: A clone one base away is much larger, so this may be a read error. The chain joins TRBV6-5 to TRBJ2-7; D uncertain. V lost 2 bases and J lost 7, with 12 bases in between. The CDR3 has 13 amino acids. CDR1 and CDR2 (germline): MNHEY, SVGAGI. The CDR3 spells CASSYPSGWEQYF. Written as DNA, the CDR3 is TGTGCCAGCAGTTACCCGTCGGGCTGGGAGCAGTACTTC.

This clonotype has a count of ten or more. V is TRBV19 and J is TRBJ1-5; D unclear. Trimming removed 7 bases from V and 2 bases from J, with 9 bases in between. The CDR3 runs 13 residues. The germline V gene has CDR1 LNHDA and CDR2 SQIVND (reference sequence). The CDR3 DNA reads as TGTGCCAGTACCCCAGCGGGCAATCAGCCCCAGCATTTT. Translating gives CASTPAGNQPQHF.

This clonotype occurred once. One base away lies a much larger clone, so this may be a sequencing read error. The chain employs TRBV27 and TRBJ1-4, with a tentative D call TRBD1 (5 bases). CDR3 size: 15 residues. Germline CDR1 and CDR2: MNHEY and SMNVEV (reference sequence). V dropped 5 bases and J dropped 7 bases, with 17 bases sitting between them. The CDR3 coding sequence is TGTGCCAGCAGTCTGGACATGGGTCGAAGTGAAAAACTGTTTTTT. Its protein product is CASSLDMGRSEKLFF.

Many counts were recorded for this clonotype. The J gene is TRBJ2-7, the V gene TRBV20-1; 7 bases are shared with TRBD1. V lost 1 base and J lost 9; bases outside the gene matches: 9. This CDR3 is 13 amino acids long. From germline, CDR1 is DFQATT and CDR2 SNEGSKA (reference sequence). For the CDR3, the DNA is TGCAGTGCTAGAGGGGACAGCTCTCATGCGCAGTACTTC. Protein sequence: CSARGDSSHAQYF.

Comment on this clonotype: This may arise from a read error, as a much more abundant clone is one base away. This chain joins TRBV28 and TRBJ1-4; tentatively, D is TRBD1 (6 bases). Germline CDR1 MDHEN, CDR2 SYDVKM. CDR3 size: 14 residues. DNA of the CDR3: TGTGCCAGCAGTTTGGCAGGGGTGGATGAAAAACTGGTTTTT. It yields the protein CASSLAGVDEKLVF. Based on the CDR3 plus reference TRBV28 and TRBJ1-4, the full variable domain is DVKVTQSSRYLVKRTGEKVFLECVQDMDHENMFWYRQDPGLGLRLIYFSYDVKMKEKGDIPEGYSVSREKKERFSLILESASTNQTSMYLCASSLAGVDEKLVFGSGTQLSVL.

The chain is built from TRBV30 and TRBJ1-2, with no clear D. CDR3 size: 13 residues. V lost 0 bases and J lost 7, with 12 bases in between. CDR1 is GTSNPN and CDR2 is SVGIG in the germline V gene (reference sequence). CDR3 sequence reads: CAWSVGSRVGYTF. The CDR3 DNA reads as TGTGCCTGGAGTGTAGGATCGAGGGTTGGCTACACCTTC.